Listed below are T cell receptor beta chains from one sample, sequenced in a study of tumor-infiltrating lymphocytes in localized non-small cell lung cancer. Method: immunoSEQ multiplex PCR; TCRdb's copy keeps in-frame clones and lacks some. The sample contains fewer than 15,000 clones, 60% to 70% of which appear only once. Sequencing input: lung tumor tissue. Receptors were obtained from a human donor with non-small cell lung cancer. CDR3s include the opening cysteine and the closing phenylalanine or tryptophan. The order of the fields is V gene, clone size, J gene, D gene, CDR3 protein, CDR3 DNA. The D gene is left open where the match is weak. Size tells how often a clone was seen (once, few, many) or the class of an expanded clone, and some rows leave it out.

V: TRBV2; size: NA; J: TRBJ1-1; D: NA; CDR3: CASSEAVTLNTEAFF; DNA: TGTGCCAGCAGTGAAGCGGTGACTTTAAACACTGAAGCTTTCTTT
V: TRBV11-1; size: NA; J: TRBJ1-6; D: TRBD1; CDR3: CASSLDRVNNSPLHF; DNA: TGTGCCAGCAGCCTGGACAGGGTCAATAATTCACCCCTCCACTTT
V: TRBV30; size: NA; J: TRBJ1-4; D: TRBD1; CDR3: CAWSVKTGGGSTNEKLFF; DNA: TGTGCCTGGAGTGTAAAGACAGGGGGTGGTTCAACTAATGAAAAACTGTTTTTT
V: TRBV30; size: NA; J: TRBJ1-4; D: NA; CDR3: CACPRGPDYEKLFF; DNA: TGTGCCTGCCCTCGGGGACCCGATTATGAAAAACTGTTTTTT
V: TRBV5-1; size: once; J: TRBJ2-1; D: NA; CDR3: CATLEGGHRGNEQFF; DNA: TGCGCCACCCTTGAGGGGGGGCATAGGGGCAATGAGCAGTTCTTC
V: TRBV9; size: NA; J: TRBJ2-3; D: TRBD2; CDR3: CASSDHAGGFATDTQYF; DNA: TGTGCCAGCAGTGATCACGCGGGGGGGTTTGCCACAGATACGCAGTATTTT
V: TRBV7-3; size: NA; J: TRBJ2-2; D: TRBD2; CDR3: CASSFGGASGELFF; DNA: TGTGCCAGCAGCTTCGGGGGGGCCTCCGGGGAGCTGTTTTTT
V: TRBV30; size: NA; J: TRBJ1-4; D: NA; CDR3: CAWIKAGDFNEKLFF; DNA: TGTGCCTGGATTAAGGCAGGGGACTTTAATGAAAAACTGTTTTTT
V: TRBV5-1; size: few; J: TRBJ1-2; D: TRBD1; CDR3: CASSLEGALGYTF; DNA: TGCGCCAGCAGCTTGGAGGGGGCCCTAGGCTACACCTTC
V: TRBV29-1; size: NA; J: TRBJ1-1; D: NA; CDR3: CSVEHAKGTEAFF; DNA: TGCAGCGTTGAGCATGCGAAAGGCACTGAAGCTTTCTTT
V: TRBV5-1; size: NA; J: TRBJ2-3; D: NA; CDR3: CASSSGDSTDTQYF; DNA: TGCGCCAGCAGTTCAGGGGATAGCACAGATACGCAGTATTTT
V: TRBV9; size: NA; J: TRBJ1-6; D: NA; CDR3: CASSVVGDGSPLHF; DNA: TGTGCCAGCAGCGTAGTAGGGGATGGTTCACCCCTCCACTTT
V: TRBV5-4; size: NA; J: TRBJ2-2; D: NA; CDR3: CASSPDPNTGELFF; DNA: TGTGCCAGCAGCCCGGACCCTAACACCGGGGAGCTGTTTTTT
V: TRBV7-2; size: NA; J: TRBJ2-1; D: NA; CDR3: CASSLSGYNEQFF; DNA: TGTGCCAGCAGCTTATCGGGCTACAATGAGCAGTTCTTC
V: TRBV29-1; size: few; J: TRBJ1-1; D: NA; CDR3: CSVERSGNTEAFF; DNA: TGCAGCGTTGAAAGATCGGGGAACACTGAAGCTTTCTTT
V: TRBV6-6; size: NA; J: TRBJ2-5; D: NA; CDR3: CASSPLGETQYF; DNA: TGTGCCAGCAGTCCCCTAGGAGAGACCCAGTACTTC
V: TRBV18; size: NA; J: TRBJ2-5; D: NA; CDR3: CASSPTPGQNQETQYF; DNA: TGTGCCAGCTCACCCACCCCCGGACAGAACCAAGAGACCCAGTACTTC
V: TRBV18; size: NA; J: TRBJ2-6; D: NA; CDR3: CASSPPVWSGANVLTF; DNA: TGTGCCAGCTCACCCCCCGTATGGTCTGGGGCCAACGTCCTGACTTTC
V: TRBV7-2; size: medium-sized; J: TRBJ2-6; D: NA; CDR3: CASSLDSGANVLTF; DNA: TGTGCCAGCAGCCTCGACTCTGGGGCCAACGTCCTGACTTTC
V: TRBV7-9; size: once; J: TRBJ1-1; D: NA; CDR3: CASSLDTDEAFF; DNA: TGTGCCAGCAGCTTAGACACAGATGAAGCTTTCTTT
V: TRBV6-6; size: once; J: TRBJ2-7; D: NA; CDR3: CASSPASYEQYF; DNA: TGTGCCAGCAGCCCAGCGTCCTACGAGCAGTACTTC
V: TRBV7-9; size: NA; J: TRBJ2-7; D: TRBD1; CDR3: CASSRTGFGEQYF; DNA: TGTGCCAGCAGCCGGACAGGGTTTGGCGAGCAGTACTTC
V: TRBV7-2; size: medium-sized; J: TRBJ1-1; D: NA; CDR3: CASSLKVGATEAFF; DNA: TGTGCCAGCAGCTTAAAGGTGGGGGCCACTGAAGCTTTCTTT
V: TRBV7-2; size: NA; J: TRBJ2-2; D: TRBD2; CDR3: CASSSGLAGGELFF; DNA: TGTGCCAGCAGCTCGGGACTAGCGGGAGGGGAGCTGTTTTTT
V: TRBV18; size: NA; J: TRBJ1-2; D: NA; CDR3: CASSPQGGDGYTF; DNA: TGTGCCAGCTCACCACAGGGAGGAGATGGCTACACCTTC
V: TRBV7-2; size: NA; J: TRBJ2-6; D: NA; CDR3: CASSHPPSGANVLTF; DNA: TGTGCCAGCTCACACCCACCGTCTGGGGCCAACGTCCTGACTTTC
V: TRBV18; size: NA; J: TRBJ2-7; D: TRBD2; CDR3: CASSTSGDHEQYF; DNA: TGTGCCAGCTCGACTAGCGGGGACCACGAGCAGTACTTC
V: TRBV6-1; size: NA; J: TRBJ1-5; D: TRBD1; CDR3: CASSVGQGRTQPQHF; DNA: TGTGCCAGCAGTGTCGGACAGGGCAGGACTCAGCCCCAGCATTTT
V: TRBV11-2; size: NA; J: TRBJ2-7; D: NA; CDR3: CASSTVRGNAYEQYF; DNA: TGTGCCAGCAGCACCGTCCGCGGGAATGCCTACGAGCAGTACTTC
V: TRBV9; size: NA; J: TRBJ1-2; D: NA; CDR3: CASSAHLDSEYGYTF; DNA: TGTGCCAGCAGCGCCCATCTGGACAGTGAATATGGCTACACCTTC
V: TRBV7-9; size: few; J: TRBJ1-2; D: NA; CDR3: CASSLALRDGYTF; DNA: TGTGCCAGCAGCTTAGCGCTTAGGGATGGCTACACCTTC
V: TRBV29-1; size: NA; J: TRBJ2-2; D: TRBD2; CDR3: CSVGGLAGESGELFF; DNA: TGCAGCGTCGGTGGACTAGCGGGAGAGTCCGGGGAGCTGTTTTTT
V: TRBV11-1; size: NA; J: TRBJ2-5; D: NA; CDR3: CASSLGETQYF; DNA: TGTGCCAGCAGCTTAGGGGAGACCCAGTACTTC
V: TRBV5-5; size: NA; J: TRBJ2-3; D: NA; CDR3: CASSYQGGTDTQYF; DNA: TGTGCCAGCAGCTATCAAGGGGGCACAGATACGCAGTATTTT
V: TRBV7-9; size: NA; J: TRBJ2-3; D: NA; CDR3: CAVLGLQAVSTDTQYF; DNA: TGTGCCGTCCTGGGCCTCCAGGCTGTGAGCACAGATACGCAGTATTTT
V: TRBV15; size: NA; J: TRBJ2-5; D: NA; CDR3: CATSRDGYQETQYF; DNA: TGTGCCACCAGCAGAGATGGGTACCAAGAGACCCAGTACTTC
V: TRBV7-2; size: NA; J: TRBJ2-7; D: TRBD2; CDR3: CASSASFSGGLEQYF; DNA: TGTGCCAGCAGCGCTAGTTTTTCGGGGGGACTCGAGCAGTACTTC
V: TRBV5-1; size: NA; J: TRBJ1-2; D: NA; CDR3: CASSFEGDYGYTF; DNA: TGCGCCAGCAGCTTCGAAGGCGACTATGGCTACACCTTC
V: TRBV5-1; size: NA; J: TRBJ1-2; D: TRBD1; CDR3: CASSTGQPYGYTF; DNA: TGCGCCAGCAGCACGGGACAGCCATATGGCTACACCTTC
V: TRBV18; size: few; J: TRBJ2-2; D: TRBD1; CDR3: CASSPLTGGTGELFF; DNA: TGTGCCAGCTCACCACTTACAGGGGGCACCGGGGAGCTGTTTTTT
V: TRBV5-6; size: NA; J: TRBJ2-1; D: NA; CDR3: CASSIPGTTGGQQFF; DNA: TGTGCCAGCAGCATTCCCGGGACTACTGGGGGCCAGCAGTTCTTC
V: TRBV28; size: NA; J: TRBJ2-7; D: NA; CDR3: CASSNVYEQYF; DNA: TGTGCCAGCAGTAATGTATACGAGCAGTACTTC
V: TRBV4-1; size: few; J: TRBJ2-3; D: NA; CDR3: CASSQDMSTDTQYF; DNA: TGCGCCAGCAGCCAAGATATGAGCACAGATACGCAGTATTTT